This TCR beta chain originates from a study of cytomegalovirus exposure and HLA in healthy donors (dated 2017 in TCRdb). Context from the whole study: An earlier analysis of fewer than 750 of the donors reported about 280 Gb of sequence data and 117 million unique TCR beta sequences obtained from 150 million to 200 million T cells. Roughly 290 gigabases of sequencing data and 70 million to 100 million unique TCR sequences made up an early release that covered about 640 HLA-typed donors. Among the roughly 390 genotyped donors, around 79% belonged to the genetic ancestry cluster associated with self-reported Caucasian donors. The study aimed to test whether signatures of past pathogen exposure could be identified by cataloging public T cell receptors. The T cell repertoires of some 670 subjects were profiled by immunosequencing and related to cytomegalovirus serostatus. In addition to the first cohort of hundreds of subjects, a separate validation cohort of 130 or so different subjects was used. High-throughput TCR immunosequencing, statistical association of individual TCRs with disease status, and machine learning were combined to predict cytomegalovirus infection status. A later analysis re-examined previously published TCR beta repertoires from roughly 650 donors and added high-resolution HLA genotyping to investigate patterns of TCR occurrence. In the later analysis, no new phenotypic data were used to find candidate immune exposures; instead, reliance was placed on TCR beta sequences and their occurrence across donors. An earlier analysis of approximately 630 of the donors applied high-throughput TCR beta sequencing to assess whether each TCR beta V gene segment acted as functional or pseudogenic. Donor age, sex, ethnicity and CMV serostatus were compiled alongside the repertoire data. In a later genetic analysis, genome-wide SNP genotypes for about 55% of the roughly 700 donors were used, and that subset was treated as a discovery cohort. Every discovery cohort repertoire had been produced on one sequencing platform. HLA typing covered class I and class II loci at four-digit resolution. The number of typed donors differed by locus: 629-630 for A, B, C, DRB1 and DQB1; 522 for DQA1; approximately 600 for DPA1; and around 470 for DPB1. Roughly five DR-DQ haplotypes were treated as single units for association and clustering because of strong linkage in the cohort. Among about 400 genotyped donors of the cohort, an average of approximately 240,000 unique TCR beta nucleotide sequences was sequenced per donor, of which 15% to 20% were non-productive.

Overall study outcomes, separate from this receptor: Because the 87-base-pair reads could not distinguish some IMGT-functional V segments, including TRBV6-2 and TRBV6-3, those segments were excluded. Sequencing depth was assumed to be roughly uniform across donors in the presence/absence analyses, though that assumption may not hold. An earlier analysis of 587 of the donors showed that most TCR beta V segments appeared in productive rearrangements either about 87% or about 30% of the time, which broadly matched IMGT annotations. A later genetic analysis associated a missense DCLRE1C variant with V-gene and J-gene trimming of TCR beta chains, and an independent cohort replicated the association. Specific HLA alleles were associated with roughly 16,000 TCR beta sequences at a false discovery rate of 0.05 in a later analysis. A further reported finding was that TCR beta sequences accurately predicted the HLA-A and HLA-B alleles for most subjects in the first cohort. A later analysis reported that several top co-occurrence clusters appeared linked to parvovirus B19, influenza, CMV and Epstein-Barr virus. In a later analysis, HLA-associated TCR beta chains were found to be more clonally expanded and to have lower generation probabilities than equally common non-associated chains. Correlated functional status among segregating V segments might be attributable to linkage disequilibrium, but an unknown experimental factor could not be ruled out. According to a later analysis, TCR association rates differed among HLA loci, with DRB1 alleles showing the most associated TCRs and HLA-C alleles showing the fewest. Because HLA typing was unavailable for some donors at each locus, only the typed subset was used in association tests. Because counts were too low, about 18 rarely observed V segments, including chromosome 9 orphons, were left out of the earlier analysis of about 620 of the donors. Most CMV-associated TCR beta chains appeared to be HLA-restricted in a later analysis, and the HLA associations seemed to be driven largely by CMV exposure. The classifier was reported to diagnose cytomegalovirus status with high specificity and sensitivity in both the original cohort and the validation cohort. In a later genetic analysis, fewer N-insertions in productive TCRs were reported among donors in an Asian-associated ancestry cluster than the approximately 670-donor mean. The authors suggested that the approach could potentially be extended to other disease states and immunological phenotypes. A few of the identified cytomegalovirus-associated TCR beta chains were confirmed in vitro to be specific for cytomegalovirus antigens. In the study, some 160 TCR beta chains were listed as associated with cytomegalovirus. Only TCR beta chains were sequenced in this cohort, and the absence of alpha or paired-chain data limited detectable features. Most TCR sequences were seen in very few donors, while some public TCRs were found in many individuals. A cluster of highly shared sequence variants was judged likely to be a technical artifact of the sequencing pipeline. When HLA alleles, especially DR and DQ, strongly co-occurred, attributing TCR associations to individual alleles was difficult. Immune exposure information for the cohort was limited to CMV serostatus.

From the germline V gene, CDR1 is SNHLY and CDR2 is FYNNEI. Its CDR3 holds 15 amino acids, cysteine through phenylalanine. Left in the record is the CDR3 DNA by itself, 45 bases read in frame from the first base. The V end loses 6 bases and the J end loses 2 bases, and a stretch of 17 bases separates them. For this clone: Its binding antigen is unknown. No base qualities exist here, and no much larger clone lies one base off it.

Libraries came from the immunoSEQ multiplex PCR assay. For the multiplex PCR, a mixture combining 60 forward primers for TCR Vbeta segments and 13 reverse primers for TCR Jbeta segments was used. Amplification of the CDR3 region of rearranged TCR beta genes was performed with a multiplex PCR assay on genomic DNA. On the Illumina HiSeq System, the amplified TCR beta libraries were sequenced as 87-base-pair reads. On the authors' methods: Across the 600 to 700 repertoires, a later analysis counted 75 million to 90 million unique TCR beta chains, roughly 11 million of which were shared by at least two donors. Raw reads were error-corrected and collapsed into unique sequences by a nearest-neighbor algorithm in which closely related sequences were merged to remove PCR and sequencing errors. V, D and J gene segments were assigned by aligning CDR3 sequences to IMGT reference sequences. For a sequence to be retained, at least a six-nucleotide match to both a V gene segment and a J gene segment was required. Rearrangements were called productive when the CDR3 lacked stop codons and stayed in frame with V and J; all others were non-productive. CDR3 was defined by IMGT convention, running from the second conserved V-encoded cysteine to the conserved J-encoded phenylalanine. The earlier analysis of roughly 590 of the donors excluded sequences that lacked an unambiguous match to a single V gene segment. An earlier analysis of about 590 of the donors classified V segments as functional when productive rearrangements were above 56.7% and as segregating when the standard deviation between donors was above 5%. A statistical classification framework was developed to diagnose cytomegalovirus status using the catalog of TCR beta chain sequences. In a later analysis, TCR nucleotide sequences were compared against IMGT/GENE-DB human TR gene sequences so that V and J genes could be assigned. The TCRdist pipeline was used in a later analysis to assign CDR3 sequences and most-parsimonious VDJ recombination scenarios. In a later analysis, each TCR beta chain was defined by its CDR3 amino acid sequence together with its V-gene family, and reads lacking a unique V-gene family were excluded. A later analysis removed nearly 600 highly shared, low-generation-probability nucleotide sequences to deal with suspected cross-contamination and a sequencing artifact. In a later analysis, a clonal expansion index for each public chain was calculated from normalized within-repertoire ranks of inferred template counts. In a later analysis, generation probabilities were computed with a VDJ recombination model fitted to out-of-frame rearrangements, and the resulting probabilities were checked against IGoR. A later analysis scored TCR-TCR, TCR-HLA and TCR-CMV co-occurrence with hypergeometric tests, applying a repertoire-size bias correction to TCR pairs. A later analysis estimated false discovery rates by permuting HLA or CMV assignments 20 times. In a later analysis, co-occurring TCRs were grouped with DBSCAN, and TCRdist sequence similarity was added when clustering was performed within HLA-allele-positive subsets. Repertoires with fewer than 30,000 or more than 120,000 public chains, plus five repertoires with anomalous nucleotide sharing, were excluded from co-occurrence clustering. This is the immuneACCESS table as TCRdb keeps it, with only in-frame sequences that have V and J called. A part of the clones is gone; compared with another copy, unresolved V genes explain less than half, and the rest is unexplained. That table is the source of V, J and clone size, and D and trimming were worked out from the DNA. For this sample there are around 190,000 clones; 65% to 80% appear just once. The top ten clones comprise around 4.8% of the sample.

The cohort was made up of approximately 700 healthy bone marrow donors. At the time of sampling, all cohort members were nominally healthy, though unrecorded immune exposures were likely present. The donor tested CMV seropositive, placing the donor among the 250 to 350 seropositive members of the cohort. A peripheral blood sample was provided by each donor, and peripheral blood mononuclear cells were used for TCR beta sequencing. The Qiagen DNeasy Blood Extraction Kit was used to extract genomic DNA from the blood cell samples. The source material was PBMCs. The chain is assembled from TRBV2 and TRBJ2-7, and possibly TRBD2, on 5 matching bases. The receptor was isolated from a woman in her 30s in good health and CMV-seropositive. Here is the DNA: TGTGCCAGCAGCAACGGGGTCACAAAGACCTACGAGCAGTACTTC. This translates into CASSNGVTKTYEQYF.